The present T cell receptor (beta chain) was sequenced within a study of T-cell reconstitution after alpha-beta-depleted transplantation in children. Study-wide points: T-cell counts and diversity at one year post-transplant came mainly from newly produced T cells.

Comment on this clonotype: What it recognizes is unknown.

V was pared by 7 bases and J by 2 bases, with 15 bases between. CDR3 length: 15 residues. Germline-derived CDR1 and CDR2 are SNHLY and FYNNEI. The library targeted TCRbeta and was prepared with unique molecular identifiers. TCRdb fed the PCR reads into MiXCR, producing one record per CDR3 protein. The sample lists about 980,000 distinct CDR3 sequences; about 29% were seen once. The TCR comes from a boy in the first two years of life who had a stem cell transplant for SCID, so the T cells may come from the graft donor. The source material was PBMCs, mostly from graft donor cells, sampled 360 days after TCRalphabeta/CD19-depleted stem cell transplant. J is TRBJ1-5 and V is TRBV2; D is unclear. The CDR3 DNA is TGTGCCAGCAAGGGATGGGGTATCGGCAATCAGCCCCAGCATTTT. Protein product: CASKGWGIGNQPQHF.